Sequencing of this T cell receptor beta chain was carried out in a study of cytomegalovirus exposure and HLA in healthy donors. Study overall: An analysis done earlier identified around 100 million unique TCR beta sequences from approximately 200 million T cells. General study results and limits: The study put some 150 TCR beta chains on its list as cytomegalovirus-associated.

CDR1 and CDR2 (germline): SGHRS, YFSETQ. The ends lost 3 bases at V and 2 bases at J; junction bases unmatched: 2. This CDR3 is built from 14 residues. The donors (healthy individuals) were bone marrow donors. Note on this clone: Its antigen remains unknown.

The PCR employed 60 Vbeta primers together with 13 Jbeta primers. Clones were sequenced by immunoSEQ multiplex PCR, and TCRdb holds only the in-frame ones, with some missing. The table records 310,000 or so clones, about 87% of them present only once. The sequencing input was PBMCs. The sequence derives from a woman aged 18-35 years in good health and CMV-seronegative. V and J are TRBV5-1 and TRBJ1-2; 9 nucleotides agree with TRBD1. DNA of the CDR3: TGCGCCAGCAGCTCGGGGACAGGGAACTATGGCTACACCTTC. Its protein product is CASSSGTGNYGYTF. Variable domain in full (rest from reference TRBV5-1 and TRBJ1-2): KAGVTQTPRYLIKTRGQQVTLSCSPISGHRSVSWYQQTPGQGLQFLFEYFSETQRNKGNFPGRFSGRQFSNSRSEMNVSTLELGDSALYLCASSSGTGNYGYTFGSGTRLTVV.